One and the same sample provided the 23 T cell receptor beta chains below, sequenced in a study of CD8 T cells in Susac syndrome. With random hexamers, reverse transcription was performed on about 0.5 to 1 ug of RNA. Each CDR3 protein is one row after TCRdb ran MiXCR on the immunoSEQ multiplex PCR reads. Altogether 200,000 to 250,000 distinct CDR3 sequences are present, roughly 93% being singletons, with the ten largest covering around 0.072%. The sample taken for sequencing was CD4+ T cells from PBMCs. These receptors all come from a human donor with multiple sclerosis.

The CDR3 DNA reads as TGTGCCAGCAGCCGTTCGGCCAGGGGTGAGACTGAAGCTTTCTTT. It translates to CASSRSARGETEAFF. The chain recombines TRBV9 with TRBJ1-1; maybe TRBD1 (6 bases). Germline V CDR1 and CDR2: SGDLS, YYNGEE. This CDR3 has 15 residues. Trimming removed 4 bases from V and 5 bases from J, with 18 bases in between.

V usage is TRBV7-9 and J usage is TRBJ1-1; D is ambiguous. Trimming left V 5 bases short and J 7 bases short, with 8 bases between. Germline V CDR1 and CDR2: SEHNR, FQNEAQ (reference sequence). The CDR3 is 11 residues long. CDR3 in DNA: TGTGCCAGCAGCGCCCGGGGTGAAGCTTTCTTT. Translation: CASSARGEAFF.

V and J are TRBV6-5 and TRBJ2-7; either TRBD1 or TRBD2 may supply D (5 bases each). Trimming removed 6 bases from V and 2 bases from J, with 5 bases in between. CDR1 MNHEY and CDR2 SVGAGI come from the germline V gene. The CDR3 is made up of 11 amino acids. CDR3: CASRGAYEQYV. The CDR3 DNA follows: TGTGCCAGCAGGGGGGCCTACGAGCAGTACGTC.

The rearrangement joins TRBV30 to TRBJ1-1; no clear D gene. V lost 8 bases and J 3 bases, leaving 13 bases between the germline ends. This CDR3 is built from 12 residues. CDR1 GTSNPN and CDR2 SVGIG come from the germline V gene (reference sequence). CDR3 amino acids: CAQVGGDTEAFF. CDR3 in DNA: TGTGCCCAAGTCGGTGGGGACACTGAAGCTTTCTTT.

This chain links TRBV19 with TRBJ2-5; TRBD2 matches at 10 bases. CDR1 LNHDA and CDR2 SQIVND come from the germline V gene (reference sequence). There are 15 residues in the CDR3. The trim removed 3 bases at V and 1 base at J, leaving 2 bases unmatched. CDR3 region: CASSILAGAQETQYF. CDR3 in DNA: TGTGCCAGTAGTATCCTAGCGGGGGCCCAAGAGACCCAGTACTTC.

The chain is built from TRBV27 and TRBJ2-7; tentatively, D is TRBD1 (5 bases). This CDR3 has 13 residues. Germline CDR1 reads MNHEY; CDR2 reads SMNVEV (reference sequence). DNA for the CDR3: TGTGCCATGGGTCCAGGGATGACCTACGGGCAGTACGTC. Translated: CAMGPGMTYGQYV.

The rearrangement joins TRBV9 to TRBJ2-2; the match to TRBD2 covers 8 bases. Germline CDR1 SGDLS, CDR2 YYNGEE. This CDR3 is 17 amino acids long. Germline trimming cut 0 bases from V and 0 bases from J; bases unmatched to any gene: 4. CDR3 coding DNA: TGTGCCAGCAGCGTAGGCGGGGGGCGAACGAACACCGGGGAGCTGTTTTTT. As protein: CASSVGGGRTNTGELFF.

The V and J genes are TRBV5-6 and TRBJ1-1, with 9 bases lining up with TRBD1. Germline values: CDR1 SGHDT, CDR2 YYEEEE. After removal of 4 bases from V and 1 base from J, the junction contained 5 bases not matched to a gene. CDR3 length equals 15 residues. CDR3 in DNA: TGTGCCAGCAGCCTAACAGGGGGCCCGAACACTGAAGCTTTCTTT. This codes for CASSLTGGPNTEAFF.

J is TRBJ1-5 and V is TRBV10-3, with D tentatively TRBD1 (5 bases). Trimming cost V 2 bases and J 5 bases, with 13 bases left between them. Germline V CDR1 and CDR2: ENHRY, SYGVKD. This CDR3 spans 15 amino acids. CDR3 region: CAISEGQGVDQPQHF. The CDR3 coding sequence is TGTGCCATCAGTGAGGGGCAGGGCGTCGATCAGCCCCAGCATTTT.

The V and J genes are TRBV27 and TRBJ2-3, with 7 bases fitting TRBD2. The J segment lost 0 bases and the V segment lost 6 bases, leaving 3 bases of the junction unmatched. The germline V gene encodes CDR1 MNHEY and CDR2 SMNVEV (reference sequence). The CDR3 has 14 residues. CDR3: CASSKRDSTDTQYF. CDR3 nucleotide sequence: TGTGCCAGCAGCAAGCGGGACAGCACAGATACGCAGTATTTT.

This chain joins TRBV23-1 and TRBJ2-7; D possibly corresponds to TRBD2 (6 bases). TRBV23-1 is placed among ORFs of uncertain function. The CDR3 covers 16 residues. Trimming left V 3 bases short and J 5 bases short, with 20 bases between. The CDR3 loop is CASSHRRGVIEDEQYF. The CDR3, as DNA: TGCGCCAGCAGTCACCGGCGGGGTGTCATAGAGGACGAGCAGTACTTC.

This sequence joins TRBV3-1 and TRBJ1-2; D not certain. The CDR3 extends over 14 amino acids. Trimming took off 0 bases at V and 6 bases at J, with 11 bases between the two ends. Germline V gene sequence: CDR1 LGHDT, CDR2 YNNKEL (reference sequence). The CDR3 bases are TGTGCCAGCAGCCAAGATTCGACCTTCCATGGCTACACCTTC. Protein sequence: CASSQDSTFHGYTF. Drawing the rest from reference TRBV3-1 and TRBJ1-2, the complete variable domain is DTAVSQTPKYLVTQMGNDKSIKCEQNLGHDTMYWYKQDSKKFLKIMFSYNNKELIINETVPNRFSPKSPDKAHLNLHINSLELGDSAVYFCASSQDSTFHGYTFGSGTRLTVV.

The chain combines TRBV5-6 with TRBJ1-2; the match to TRBD1 covers 10 bases. Unmatched junction bases numbered 5, after V lost 0 bases and J lost 0 bases. CDR1 is SGHDT, CDR2 YYEEEE, per germline. The length of the CDR3 is 17 residues. The CDR3 region is CASSLGLGQGTNYGYTF. CDR3 coding DNA: TGTGCCAGCAGCTTGGGCTTGGGACAGGGGACTAACTATGGCTACACCTTC.

The rearrangement joins TRBV7-9 to TRBJ2-2; tentative D call: TRBD2 (6 bases). Trimming cost V 3 bases and J 5 bases, with 13 bases left between them. CDR1 is SEHNR, CDR2 FQNEAQ, per germline (reference sequence). The length of the CDR3 is 15 residues. The CDR3 loop is CASSFGGTGTGELFF. DNA of the CDR3: TGTGCCAGCAGCTTTGGTGGGACTGGGACCGGGGAGCTGTTTTTT. Supplemented by reference TRBV7-9 and TRBJ2-2, the full variable domain reads DTGVSQNPRHKITKRGQNVTFRCDPISEHNRLYWYRQTLGQGPEFLTYFQNEAQLEKSRLLSDRFSAERPKGSFSTLEIQRTEQGDSAMYLCASSFGGTGTGELFFGEGSRLTVL.

The chain joins TRBV6-5 to TRBJ2-7, with 13 nucleotides matching TRBD2. Per the germline V gene, CDR1 is MNHEY and CDR2 is SVGAGI. Trimming at V came to 4 bases and at J to 5 bases, leaving 8 bases not matched to a gene. This CDR3 is 16 amino acids long. The CDR3 sequence: CASSWTSGGPGHEQYF. The CDR3 DNA is TGTGCCAGCAGTTGGACTAGCGGGGGACCGGGCCACGAGCAGTACTTC.

V is TRBV12-3 or TRBV12-4 and J is TRBJ1-1; no clear D gene. V was cut by 6 bases and J by 6 bases, with 8 bases left in between. The CDR3 runs to 11 residues. CDR3 region: CASRRTAEAFF. As DNA, the CDR3 is TGTGCCAGCAGACGTACGGCTGAAGCTTTCTTT.

This clonotype has only one observation. The chain carries TRBV4-2 and TRBJ1-2; D is perhaps TRBD1 (6 bases). Germline loops: CDR1 LGHNA, CDR2 YNFKEQ. Trimming cost V 3 bases and J 4 bases, with 15 bases left between them. The CDR3 has 15 residues. The CDR3 DNA is TGTGCCAGCAGCCAGATAGGGGGTTCCGTCTATGGCTACACCTTC. Its protein product is CASSQIGGSVYGYTF.

The gene calls are TRBV3-1 and TRBJ2-3, with TRBD2 matching 12 bases. Germline CDR1 and CDR2: LGHDT and YNNKEL (reference sequence). CDR3 size: 16 residues. V shed 4 bases and J 2 bases; nucleotides not matched to a gene: 4. CDR3 sequence: CASSRLAGAITDTQYF. CDR3 bases: TGTGCCAGCAGCCGACTAGCGGGGGCCATCACAGATACGCAGTATTTT.

The CDR3 loop reads CASSSWTDHNEQFF. CDR3 bases: TGTGCCAGCAGTTCCTGGACTGACCACAATGAGCAGTTCTTC. The chain carries TRBV6-5 and TRBJ2-1; TRBD2 might be the D (5 bases). The CDR3 is 14 amino acids. CDR1 and CDR2 from the germline V gene are MNHEY and SVGAGI. V was clipped by 4 bases and J by 5 bases, with 12 bases between them.

This chain connects TRBV29-1 to TRBJ1-2; no clear D. The CDR3 runs to 11 residues. V was pared by 4 bases and J by 2 bases, with 5 bases between. Germline V gene lookup returns CDR1 SQVTM and CDR2 ANQGSEA. The chain's CDR3 is CSVVQNYGYTF. The CDR3 DNA is TGCAGCGTTGTTCAGAACTATGGCTACACCTTC.

The chain joins TRBV2 to TRBJ2-3, with no clear D. Germline assignment: CDR1 SNHLY and CDR2 FYNNEI. The V gene lost 8 bases and the J gene lost 0 bases, with 15 bases spanning the gap. The CDR3 has 15 amino acids. The CDR3 sequence is CASQKTSVSTDTQYF. CDR3 nucleotides: TGTGCCAGCCAGAAAACTTCGGTGAGCACAGATACGCAGTATTTT. The entire variable domain, with the rest obtained from reference TRBV2 and TRBJ2-3, is as follows: EPEVTQTPSHQVTQMGQEVILRCVPISNHLYFYWYRQILGQKVEFLVSFYNNEISEKSEIFDDQFSVERPDGSNFTLKIRSTKLEDSAMYFCASQKTSVSTDTQYFGPGTRLTVL.

V and J are TRBV20-1 and TRBJ2-7; unclear D gene. There are 12 residues in the CDR3. Germline CDR1 DFQATT, CDR2 SNEGSKA (reference sequence). The V end was cut by 3 bases, the J end by 4 bases, with 10 bases between. The CDR3 is CSARGEDYEQYV. CDR3 bases: TGCAGTGCTAGGGGCGAGGATTACGAGCAGTACGTC.

This clonotype was counted a single time. CDR3 protein: CASSLNNRVAFF. CDR3 nucleotide sequence: TGTGCCAGCAGTTTAAACAACAGGGTCGCTTTCTTT. The chain joins TRBV12-3 or TRBV12-4 to TRBJ1-1; perhaps TRBD1 as D (6 bases). This CDR3 comprises 12 residues. The germline V and J ends were trimmed by 2 bases and 11 bases, with 12 bases remaining between them.